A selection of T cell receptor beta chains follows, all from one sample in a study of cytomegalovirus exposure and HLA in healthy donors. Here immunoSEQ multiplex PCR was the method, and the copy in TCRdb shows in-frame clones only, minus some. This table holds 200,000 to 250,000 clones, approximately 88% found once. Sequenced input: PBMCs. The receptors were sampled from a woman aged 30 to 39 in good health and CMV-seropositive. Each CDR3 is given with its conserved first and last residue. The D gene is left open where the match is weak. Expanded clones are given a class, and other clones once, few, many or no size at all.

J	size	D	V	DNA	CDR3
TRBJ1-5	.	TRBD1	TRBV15	TGTGCCACCAGCAGACGTCGCGGGACAGGTTATAGCAATCAGCCCCAGCATTTT	CATSRRRGTGYSNQPQHF
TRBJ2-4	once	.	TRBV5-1	TGCGCCAGCAGCTTGGAGGGTAGAGGAAACATTCAGTACTTC	CASSLEGRGNIQYF
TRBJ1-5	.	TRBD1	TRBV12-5	TGTGCTAGTGGTTTGTACGGGACAGATAATCAGCCCCAGCATTTT	CASGLYGTDNQPQHF
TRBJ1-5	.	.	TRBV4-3	TGCGCCAGCAGCCAAGATTATAATCAGCCCCAGCATTTT	CASSQDYNQPQHF
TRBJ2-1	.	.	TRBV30	TGTGCCTGGAGTGGTGGCGGGCGCAGCTCCTACAATGAGCAGTTCTTC	CAWSGGGRSSYNEQFF
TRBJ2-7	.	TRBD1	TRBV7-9	TGTGCCAGCAGCTTTACGGGCGAGGGGGGACAGGCCTACGAGCAGTACTTC	CASSFTGEGGQAYEQYF
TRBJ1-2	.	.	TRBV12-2	TGTGCAAGTCGCTTAGAACACCTGGTGGGTTATGGCTACACCTTC	CASRLEHLVGYGYTF
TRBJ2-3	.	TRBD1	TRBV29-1	TGCAGCGAAATTGGGGGACAGGTATCGATTGGAAGCACAGATACGCAGTATTTT	CSEIGGQVSIGSTDTQYF
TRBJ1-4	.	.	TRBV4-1	TGCGCCAGCAGCCAAGTGGCAGAACGGAATGAAAAACTGTTTTTT	CASSQVAERNEKLFF
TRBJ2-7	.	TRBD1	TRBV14	TGTGCCAGCAGCCAAGTCAGGACAGGGACGCGGTACGAGCAGTACTTC	CASSQVRTGTRYEQYF
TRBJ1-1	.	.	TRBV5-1	TGCGCCAGCAAGATGAACACTGAAGCTTTCTTT	CASKMNTEAFF
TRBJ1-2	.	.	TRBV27	TGTGCCAGCAGTTTCCCTTCTTGGTGCTATGGCTACACCTTC	CASSFPSWCYGYTF
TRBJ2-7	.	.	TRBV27	TGTGCCAGCAGTTCCGCCTACGAGCAGTACTTC	CASSSAYEQYF
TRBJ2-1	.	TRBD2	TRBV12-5	TGTGCTAGTGGTTTAGGGCTAGCGGGGAATGAGCAGTTCTTC	CASGLGLAGNEQFF
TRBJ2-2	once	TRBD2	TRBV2	TGTGCCAGCAGTTACAGCGGGAGGGACACCGGGGAGCTGTTTTTT	CASSYSGRDTGELFF
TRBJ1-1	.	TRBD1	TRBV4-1	TGCGCCAGCAGCCGACCCGGGACAGAAGAGGAAGCTTTCTTT	CASSRPGTEEEAFF
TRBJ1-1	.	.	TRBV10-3	TGTGCCATCAGTGAGAGGGCCTCGCGTGAAGCTTTCTTT	CAISERASREAFF
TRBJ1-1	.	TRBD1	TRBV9	TGTGCCAGCAGTCGGGGACAGGGGCCGAACACTGAAGCTTTCTTT	CASSRGQGPNTEAFF
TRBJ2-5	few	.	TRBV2	TGTGCCAGCAGGAAAGAGACCCAGTACTTC	CASRKETQYF
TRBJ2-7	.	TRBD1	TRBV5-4	TGTGCCAGCAGCTTGGGGGGACAGATCTACGAGCAGTACTTC	CASSLGGQIYEQYF
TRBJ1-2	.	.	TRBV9	TGTGCCAGCAGCGTATCTGAGGGTTTCGGCTACACCTTC	CASSVSEGFGYTF
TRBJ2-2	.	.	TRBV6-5	TGTGCCAGCAGCCTAACAGGGCTGGCCGGGGAGCTGTTTTTT	CASSLTGLAGELFF
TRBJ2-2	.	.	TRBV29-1	TGCAGCGTTGAAGACCCACGGGGGACAGAGGACACCGGGGAGCTGTTTTTT	CSVEDPRGTEDTGELFF
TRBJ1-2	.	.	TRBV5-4	TGTGCCAGCAGCTTGGAAAGGGAGGAATATGGCTACACCTTC	CASSLEREEYGYTF
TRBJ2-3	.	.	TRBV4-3	TGCGCCAGCAGCCAGGGTCAACGGACCACAGATACGCAGTATTTT	CASSQGQRTTDTQYF
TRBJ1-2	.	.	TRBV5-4	TGTGCCAGCAGCTTGCTACTTACGTACTATGGCTACACCTTC	CASSLLLTYYGYTF
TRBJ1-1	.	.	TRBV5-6	TGTGCCAGCAGCTCCGGCGGCACTGAAGCTTTCTTT	CASSSGGTEAFF
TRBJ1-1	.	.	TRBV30	TGTGCCTGGAGTGAAGGGGCAGGGGCGACTGAAGCTTTCTTT	CAWSEGAGATEAFF
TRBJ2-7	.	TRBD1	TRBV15	TGTGCCACCAGCAGAGATTACGGAGTCGGGACAGGGGGCGAGCAGTACTTC	CATSRDYGVGTGGEQYF
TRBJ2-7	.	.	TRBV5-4	TGTGCCAGCAGAGTCGGCCCCGTACAGACCTACGAGCAGTACTTC	CASRVGPVQTYEQYF
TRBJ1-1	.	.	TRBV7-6	TGTGCCAGCAGCTCAGTCAGTATCACTGAAGCTTTCTTT	CASSSVSITEAFF
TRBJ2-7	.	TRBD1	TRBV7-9	TGTGCCAGCAGCTCGGGGACAGGGAGGTACGAGCAGTACTTC	CASSSGTGRYEQYF
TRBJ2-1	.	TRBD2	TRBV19	TGTGCCAGTAGTATCGAAGGGACTAGCGGATACAATGAGCAGTTCTTC	CASSIEGTSGYNEQFF
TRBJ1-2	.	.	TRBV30	TGTGCCTGGATGAGTCAGGGGTATGGCTACACCTTC	CAWMSQGYGYTF
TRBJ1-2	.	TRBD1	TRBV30	TGTGCCTGGAGTGTACCGGGACAGGTCCCCTATGGCTACACCTTC	CAWSVPGQVPYGYTF
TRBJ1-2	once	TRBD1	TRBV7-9	TGTGCCAGCAGGGACAGGGAGGACTATGGCTACACCTTC	CASRDREDYGYTF
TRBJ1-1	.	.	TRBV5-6	TGTGCCAGCAGCTTGTACAACCTGGACGCTTTCTTT	CASSLYNLDAFF
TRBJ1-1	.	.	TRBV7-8	TGTGCCAGCAGCCGCTTCTCTTTGAACACTGAAGCTTTCTTT	CASSRFSLNTEAFF
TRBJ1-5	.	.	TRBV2	TGTGCCAGCAGTGCCGGGGTCCGGGGCAATCAGCCCCAGCATTTT	CASSAGVRGNQPQHF
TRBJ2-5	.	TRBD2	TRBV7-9	TGTGCCAGCAGCTTAAGGAAGCGTTTAGCGGGAGGGCCTGAGACCCAGTACTTC	CASSLRKRLAGGPETQYF
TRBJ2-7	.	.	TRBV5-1	TGCGCCAGCAGCTCACCTGAACAGGGTACCGATGAGCAGTACTTC	CASSSPEQGTDEQYF
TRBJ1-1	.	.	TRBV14	TGTGCCAGCAGCCAAGAGGAAGGGATCACTGAAGCTTTCTTT	CASSQEEGITEAFF
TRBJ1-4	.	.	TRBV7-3	TGTGCCAGCAGCTTAATAGTTGAAAAACTGTTTTTT	CASSLIVEKLFF
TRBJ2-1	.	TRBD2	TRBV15	TGTGCCACCAGCAGCTGGGACGGGACTAAACACAATGAGCAGTTCTTC	CATSSWDGTKHNEQFF
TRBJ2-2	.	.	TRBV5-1	TGCGCCAGCAGCTCCTTACAGGGAGCCGGGGAGCTGTTTTTT	CASSSLQGAGELFF
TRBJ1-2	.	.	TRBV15	TGTGCCACCAGCAGAGATGTAGGGGACTCCCCGGGAGGCTACACCTTC	CATSRDVGDSPGGYTF
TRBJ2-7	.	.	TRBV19	TGTGCCAGTAGTAACCGGGACAAGAGCTCCTACGAGCAGTACTTC	CASSNRDKSSYEQYF
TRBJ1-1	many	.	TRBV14	TGTGCCAGCAGCCAAATTATGAACACTGAAGCTTTCTTT	CASSQIMNTEAFF
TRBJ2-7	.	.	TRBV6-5	TGTGCCAGCAGGGAGACCGGCCTCGCCTACGAGCAGTACTTC	CASRETGLAYEQYF